The TCR beta chain described here comes from a study of cytotoxic CD8 clonotypes in ibrutinib-treated CLL. About the research overall: Patients: some eleven relapsed/refractory, approximately 16 treatment-naive, roughly 17 IGHV unmutated.

Profiling relied on immunoSEQ multiplex PCR, and the TCRdb table lists in-frame clones only, not all of them. The repertoire has roughly 220,000 clones, approximately 75% of them found once; the top ten carry about an eighth. There are 13 residues in the CDR3. The V gene lost 4 bases and the J gene lost 4 bases, with 11 bases spanning the gap. Germline-derived CDR1 and CDR2 are SQVTM and ANQGSEA. This sequence originates from a human donor with chronic lymphocytic leukemia. The chain combines TRBV29-1 with TRBJ2-1; tentatively, D is TRBD1 (5 bases). The sample in question was PBMCs, obtained after 12 months of ibrutinib treatment. The chain's CDR3 is CSVGREGYNEQFF. The CDR3 DNA follows: TGCAGCGTTGGCAGGGAAGGATACAATGAGCAGTTCTTC.